This TCR beta chain was identified during a study of Ad26.COV2.S vaccination and SARS-CoV-2 variants. Study as a whole: The Ad26.COV2.S arm of the COV1001 trial was where the donor was placed. In the study, Ad26.COV2.S was injected intramuscularly once, or twice 56 days apart.

The study, taken as a whole, reports: Breadth of non-spike TCRs did not differ between vaccinees and placebo recipients.

As regards this clone: Its cognate antigen is unknown.

This table comes from immunoSEQ multiplex PCR, and its TCRdb copy is limited to in-frame clones, with some not included. Of 300,000 to 400,000 clones listed, around 86% are singletons. Specified treatment: 15 to 20 received Ad26.COV2.S at low or high dose, single or two shots; 5 received placebo; per-sample allocation not given. The study sampled participants on day 63 after the first vaccine or placebo injection. This CDR3 has 13 amino acids. Per germline, CDR1 MNHEY and CDR2 SVGAGI. V lost 8 bases, J lost 4 bases, and 12 bases lay in between. The clonotype comes from a person aged 18 to 59 who received the Ad26.COV2.S COVID-19 vaccine or a placebo. The sequencing here drew on peripheral blood, taken in a trial of Ad26.COV2.S vaccine versus placebo. The rearrangement uses TRBV6-5 and TRBJ2-1; D perhaps matches TRBD2 (6 bases). CDR3 in amino acids: CASRKRAYNEQFF. The CDR3 DNA is TGTGCCAGCCGGAAGCGGGCTTACAATGAGCAGTTCTTC.